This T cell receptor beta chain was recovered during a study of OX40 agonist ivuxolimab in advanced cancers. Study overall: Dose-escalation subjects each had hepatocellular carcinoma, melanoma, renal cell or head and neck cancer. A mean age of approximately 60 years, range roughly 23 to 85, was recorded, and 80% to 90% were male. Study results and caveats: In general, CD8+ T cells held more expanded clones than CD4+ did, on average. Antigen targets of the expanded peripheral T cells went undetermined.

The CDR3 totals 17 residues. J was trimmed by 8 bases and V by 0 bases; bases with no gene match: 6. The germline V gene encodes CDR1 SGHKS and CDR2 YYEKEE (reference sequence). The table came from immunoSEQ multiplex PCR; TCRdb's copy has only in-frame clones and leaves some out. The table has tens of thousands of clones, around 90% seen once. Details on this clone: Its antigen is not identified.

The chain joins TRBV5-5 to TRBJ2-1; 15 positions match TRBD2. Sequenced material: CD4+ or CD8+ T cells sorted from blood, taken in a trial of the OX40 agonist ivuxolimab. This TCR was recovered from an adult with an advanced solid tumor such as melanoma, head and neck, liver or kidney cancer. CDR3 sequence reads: CASSLAIGLAGGDEQFF. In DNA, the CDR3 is TGTGCCAGCAGCTTGGCCATAGGACTAGCGGGAGGGGATGAGCAGTTCTTC. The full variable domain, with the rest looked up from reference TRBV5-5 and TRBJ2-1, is DAGVTQSPTHLIKTRGQQVTLRCSPISGHKSVSWYQQVLGQGPQFIFQYYEKEERGRGNFPDRFSARQFPNYSSELNVNALLLGDSALYLCASSLAIGLAGGDEQFFGPGTRLTVL.